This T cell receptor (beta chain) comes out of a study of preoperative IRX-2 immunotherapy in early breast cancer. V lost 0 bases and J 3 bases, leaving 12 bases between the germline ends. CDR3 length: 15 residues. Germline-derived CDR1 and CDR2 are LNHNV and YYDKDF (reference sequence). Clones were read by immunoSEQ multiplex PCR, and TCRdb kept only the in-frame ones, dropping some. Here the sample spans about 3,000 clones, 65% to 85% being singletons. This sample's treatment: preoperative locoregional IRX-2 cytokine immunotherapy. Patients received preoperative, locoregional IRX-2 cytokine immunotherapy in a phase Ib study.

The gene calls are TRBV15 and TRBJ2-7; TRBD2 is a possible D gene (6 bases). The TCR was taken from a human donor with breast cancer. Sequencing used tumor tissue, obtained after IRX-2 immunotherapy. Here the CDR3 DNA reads TGTGCCACCAGCAGAGACTTGGGGGGTGACTACGAGCAGTACTTC. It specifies CATSRDLGGDYEQYF. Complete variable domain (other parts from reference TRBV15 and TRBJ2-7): DAMVIQNPRYQVTQFGKPVTLSCSQTLNHNVMYWYQQKSSQAPKLLFHYYDKDFNNEADTPDNFQSRRPNTSFCFLDIRSPGLGDTAMYLCATSRDLGGDYEQYFGPGTRLTVT.